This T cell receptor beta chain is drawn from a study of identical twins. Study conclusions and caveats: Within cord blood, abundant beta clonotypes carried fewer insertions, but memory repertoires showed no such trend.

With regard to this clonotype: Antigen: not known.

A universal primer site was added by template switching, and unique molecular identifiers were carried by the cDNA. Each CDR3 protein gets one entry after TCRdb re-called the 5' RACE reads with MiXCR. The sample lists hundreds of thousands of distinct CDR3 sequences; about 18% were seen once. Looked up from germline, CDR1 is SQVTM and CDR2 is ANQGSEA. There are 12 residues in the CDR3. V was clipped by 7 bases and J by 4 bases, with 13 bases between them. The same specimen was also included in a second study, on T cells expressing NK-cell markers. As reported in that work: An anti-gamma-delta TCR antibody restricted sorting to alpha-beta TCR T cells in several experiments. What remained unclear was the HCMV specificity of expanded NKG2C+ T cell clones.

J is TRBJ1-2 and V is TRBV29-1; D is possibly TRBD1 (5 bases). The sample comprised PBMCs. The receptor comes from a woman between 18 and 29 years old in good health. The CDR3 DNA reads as TGCAGCGCCGCCGGGACCGCCTATGGCTACACCTTC. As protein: CSAAGTAYGYTF.